This T cell receptor beta chain derives from a study of synovial regulatory T cells in juvenile arthritis. Profiling relied on immunoSEQ multiplex PCR, and the TCRdb table lists in-frame clones only, not all of them. The ten top clones account for around 0.6%, within a sample of thousands of clones. The V gene's germline CDR1 is SGHRS and CDR2 YFSETQ. The CDR3 is made up of 13 amino acids. DNA is not on record. The receptor comes from a donor younger than 30 with juvenile idiopathic arthritis. The sequenced material came from Treg cells from blood. As to subset: remaining (HLA-DR-negative) circulating blood Treg cells. The chain is built from TRBV5-1 and TRBJ1-5. Here the CDR3 reads CASSSGDNQPQHF.